This T cell receptor beta chain emerged from a study of tumor-infiltrating T cells and Merkel cell polyomavirus (dated by TCRdb to the late 2010s). About the full investigation: In Merkel cell carcinoma patients, the study investigated CD8+ T cells specific for the Merkel cell polyomavirus KLL epitope. The therapies patients received were varied and non-standardized, including chemotherapy, radiation and immunotherapies. Varying disease stages were represented at patient presentation, and patients were followed for a median of around 2.5 years (range 1.1 to 6.0 years). Across the study, one tumor sample was a frozen nodal tumor digest and one was a flash-frozen core biopsy of a metastasis. Most whole-tumor samples were obtained as 25-micron curls cut from formalin-fixed, paraffin-embedded tissue blocks. In 14 samples, TRB sequencing was done on KLL-tetramer-sorted cells from blood or tumor-infiltrating lymphocytes, along with about eleven matched whole-tumor samples. Study-wide findings and limitations: KLL-specific TRB repertoires proved diverse and largely private: among around 410 unique sequences, only one clonotype was public, and a couple of patients shared that clonotype. Significantly improved MCC-specific survival was associated with a higher intratumoral fraction of KLL-specific T cells (roughly 1.9-20% versus roughly 0-0.15%). A significant MCC-specific survival advantage (P = 0.0051) was associated with tumors having more unique KLL-specific clonotypes (5-108 vs 0-3). The small sample size of the study (n of about eleven patients) is a limitation. Because only a single viral epitope was studied, T cells directed against other Merkel cell polyomavirus epitopes were not captured.

The method behind the library was the immunoSEQ multiplex PCR assay. Genomic DNA extraction, TRB sequencing and normalization were carried out by Adaptive Biotechnologies (Seattle, WA). Processing in the source paper ran as follows. Clonality was computed as one minus Shannon entropy of productive TRB sequences normalized by log2 of unique productive sequences. KLL-specific clonotypes in tumors were identified by matching TCRbeta CDR3 amino acid sequences to those from the tetramer-sorted sample of each patient. TCRdb took this table from immuneACCESS and kept in-frame rearrangements with V and J called. Such tables lack part of the clones; where checked against another copy, unresolved V genes explain under half of the gap, and the rest is unexplained. For V, J and clone size, that table is used; D and trimming come from the DNA. This sample's table contains roughly 460 clones. Around 16% of the sample belongs to the ten largest clones.

V loses 2 bases, J loses 2 bases, and the germline ends lie 13 bases apart. The germline V gene specifies SGHDT as CDR1 and YYEEEE as CDR2. The CDR3 holds 15 amino acids from the cysteine to the phenylalanine. The DNA covers only part of the CDR3, 36 bases in frame from base 1. No count is recorded, yet this clone rates as large (0.1 to 1%) from its frequency. Its antigen is still unknown. With the read ending 3 residues before the CDR3 end, the germline J gene is used to fill in that end. All patients' tumors stained robustly positive for Merkel cell polyomavirus Large T antigen by immunohistochemistry. The study included roughly twelve Merkel cell carcinoma patients who had robust KLL-tetramer+ populations, above 0.04% of CD8+ T cells, in blood and/or cultured TIL. Every patient was Caucasian, and patient ages ranged from about 45 to 80 years, with a median of around 64 years.

The sample was tumor tissue. The V gene is TRBV5-6 and the J gene is TRBJ1-1, with the D gene too uncertain to name. This receptor was obtained from a woman in her forties or fifties with Merkel cell carcinoma. The CDR3 is CASSFLETANTEAFF. CDR3 DNA, as far as it was read: TGTGCCAGCAGCTTTCTGGAAACAGCTAACACTGAA.